This T cell receptor beta chain was identified during a study of T cell changes during pregnancy in multiple sclerosis. Data came from immunoSEQ multiplex PCR; TCRdb stores just in-frame clones and leaves some out. The sample has 100,000 or so clones; roughly nine tenths are singletons. The CDR3 is 13 residues long. Germline CDR1 and CDR2: SGHRS and YFSETQ. V lost 0 bases, J lost 5 bases, and 6 bases lay in between. The material was peripheral blood, obtained after pregnancy. The V call is TRBV5-1, the J call TRBJ2-1, with D unclear. The clonotype originates from a female donor with multiple sclerosis, enrolled in a pregnancy study. The CDR3: CASSLGGHNEQFF. For the CDR3, the DNA is TGCGCCAGCAGCTTGGGTGGCCACAATGAGCAGTTCTTC.